The T cell receptor (beta chain) under discussion was sequenced for a study of memory B cells and T cells in multiple sclerosis (dated by TCRdb to the late 2010s). A note on the overall study: The study compared TCR beta repertoires of autoproliferating peripheral T cells with brain lesion-infiltrating T cells in multiple sclerosis patients. TCR sequencing involved a couple of multiple sclerosis patients from whom brain lesions at autopsy or brain-infiltrating cells from biopsy were available.

Study-level results and caveats: Clone-set sizes varied between compartments, which affected the numbers of shared clonotypes and made normalization necessary.

As concerns this clone: Its antigen is still unknown. No base quality values were provided; no much bigger clone lies one nucleotide off.

Autoproliferating (CFSEdim) and non-proliferating (CFSEhi) T cell fractions were sequenced separately after stimulus-free culture of CFSE-labeled PBMCs. Altogether, 5x10^7 CFSE-labeled PBMCs were kept in culture for around 7 days with no stimulus, after which the replicate wells were combined. Labeling of PBMCs used 0.5 uM CFSE, and the cells were then grown in serum-free AIM-V medium with no exogenous stimuli added. PBMCs were obtained by Ficoll density gradient centrifugation and kept cryopreserved until use. Using a FACSAria III, live 7-AAD-negative cells were sorted, then washed with PBS and stored frozen at -80 degrees C as dry pellets. The germline V gene provides CDR1 SGHDT and CDR2 YYEEEE. The CDR3 contains 13 residues, cysteine and phenylalanine counted. Only the CDR3 DNA stays, 39 bases, in frame from base 1. V was cut back by 2 bases and J by 8 bases, leaving a gap of 12 bases between them.

The immunoSEQ Platform was used to amplify TCRbeta CDR3 regions from extracted genomic DNA. The immunoSEQ assay combined multiplex PCR with high-throughput sequencing and a vendor bioinformatics pipeline. The study's own analysis went as follows. After discarding non-productive sequences and any CDR3s under 4 amino acids in length, clonotype frequencies were recalculated for each sample. In immunoSEQ Analyzer 2.0, shared clonotypes were identified as those with identical CDR3 amino acid, V gene and J gene sequences. Repertoire overlap was normalized by dividing shared clonotype counts by the product of both clone-set sizes, scaled by 1000 into arbitrary units. Drawn from immuneACCESS, this table holds only the in-frame rearrangements with V and J called that TCRdb kept. Clones are partly lost; checked studies trace under half to an unresolved V gene and leave the rest unexplained. V and J calls and clone size are given by that table; D and trimming were obtained from the DNA. Counted in this sample were 300 or so clones; roughly 70% of them appeared once. The ten biggest clones cover roughly 30% of the sample.

The sequence joins TRBV5-6 to TRBJ2-3; TRBD2 could be the D gene, as 5 bases match. Material for sequencing was PBMCs from blood kept in culture. The sequence came from a human donor with multiple sclerosis. The CDR3 protein sequence reads: CASSLDGGVTQYF. Read as DNA, the sequence is TGTGCCAGCAGCTTAGATGGAGGAGTTACGCAGTATTTT.